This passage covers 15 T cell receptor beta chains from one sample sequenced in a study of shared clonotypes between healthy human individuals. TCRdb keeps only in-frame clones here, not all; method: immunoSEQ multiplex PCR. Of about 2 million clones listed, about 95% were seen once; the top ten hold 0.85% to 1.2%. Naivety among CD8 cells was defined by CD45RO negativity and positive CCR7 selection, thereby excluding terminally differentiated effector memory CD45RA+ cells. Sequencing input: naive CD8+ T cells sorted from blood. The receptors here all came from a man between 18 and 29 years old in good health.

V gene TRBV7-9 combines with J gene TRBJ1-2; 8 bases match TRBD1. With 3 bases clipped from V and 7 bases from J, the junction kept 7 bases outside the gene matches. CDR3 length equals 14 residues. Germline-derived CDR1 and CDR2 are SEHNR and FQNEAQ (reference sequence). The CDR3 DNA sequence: TGTGCCAGCAGCTTCGGACAGGGCCAAGGTGGCTACACCTTC. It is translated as CASSFGQGQGGYTF.

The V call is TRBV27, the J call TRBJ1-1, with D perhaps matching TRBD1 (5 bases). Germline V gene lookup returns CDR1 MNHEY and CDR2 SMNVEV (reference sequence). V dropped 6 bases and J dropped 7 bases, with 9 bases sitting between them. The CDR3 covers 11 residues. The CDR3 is CASRDQGEAFF. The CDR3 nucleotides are TGTGCCAGCAGAGACCAGGGTGAAGCTTTCTTT.

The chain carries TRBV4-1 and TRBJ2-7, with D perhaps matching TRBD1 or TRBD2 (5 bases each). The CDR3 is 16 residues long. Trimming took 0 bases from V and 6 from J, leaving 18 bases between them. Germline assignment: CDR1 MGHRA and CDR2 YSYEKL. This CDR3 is CASSQDGGGEGSEQYF. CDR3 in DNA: TGCGCCAGCAGCCAAGATGGAGGCGGCGAGGGGTCCGAGCAGTACTTC.

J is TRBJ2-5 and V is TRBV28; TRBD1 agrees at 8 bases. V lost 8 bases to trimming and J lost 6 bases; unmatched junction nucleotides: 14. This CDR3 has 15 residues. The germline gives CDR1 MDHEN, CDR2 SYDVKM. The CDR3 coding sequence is TGTGCCAGCTGGGGCCAGGGGGCGACCGCGCAGACCCAGTACTTC. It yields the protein CASWGQGATAQTQYF. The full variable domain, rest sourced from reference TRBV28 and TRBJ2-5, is DVKVTQSSRYLVKRTGEKVFLECVQDMDHENMFWYRQDPGLGLRLIYFSYDVKMKEKGDIPEGYSVSREKKERFSLILESASTNQTSMYLCASWGQGATAQTQYFGPGTRLLVL.

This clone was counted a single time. This chain's CDR3 is CASSPFTSGTYNEQFF. CDR3 nucleotides: TGCGCCAGCAGCCCTTTTACTAGCGGGACCTACAATGAGCAGTTCTTC. The chain carries TRBV4-1 and TRBJ2-1; 10 nucleotides agree with TRBD2. CDR1 and CDR2 from the germline V gene are MGHRA and YSYEKL. The CDR3 runs 16 residues. V shed 4 bases, J shed 2 bases, and the junction held 5 bases outside the gene matches.

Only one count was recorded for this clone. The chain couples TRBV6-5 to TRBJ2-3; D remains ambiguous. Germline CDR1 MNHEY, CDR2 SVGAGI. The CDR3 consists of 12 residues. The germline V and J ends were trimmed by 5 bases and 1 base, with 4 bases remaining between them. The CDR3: CASSTGTDTQYF. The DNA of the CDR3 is TGTGCCAGCAGTACCGGCACAGATACGCAGTATTTT.

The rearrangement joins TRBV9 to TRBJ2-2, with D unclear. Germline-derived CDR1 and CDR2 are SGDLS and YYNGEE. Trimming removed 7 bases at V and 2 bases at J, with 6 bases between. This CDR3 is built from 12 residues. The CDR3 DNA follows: TGTGCCAGCGGTCTAAACACCGGGGAGCTGTTTTTT. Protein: CASGLNTGELFF. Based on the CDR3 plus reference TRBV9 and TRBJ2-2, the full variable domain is DSGVTQTPKHLITATGQRVTLRCSPRSGDLSVYWYQQSLDQGLQFLIQYYNGEERAKGNILERFSAQQFPDLHSELNLSSLELGDSALYFCASGLNTGELFFGEGSRLTVL.

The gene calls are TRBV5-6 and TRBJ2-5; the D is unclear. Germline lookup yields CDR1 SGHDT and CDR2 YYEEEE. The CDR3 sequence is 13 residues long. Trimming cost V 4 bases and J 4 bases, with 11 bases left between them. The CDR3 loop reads CASSTWALETQYF. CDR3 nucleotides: TGTGCCAGCAGCACCTGGGCATTAGAGACCCAGTACTTC.

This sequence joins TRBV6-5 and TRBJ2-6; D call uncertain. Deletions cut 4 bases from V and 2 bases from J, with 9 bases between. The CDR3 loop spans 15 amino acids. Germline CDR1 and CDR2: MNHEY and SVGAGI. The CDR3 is CASSFGAAGANVLTF. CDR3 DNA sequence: TGTGCCAGCAGTTTTGGAGCCGCTGGGGCCAACGTCCTGACTTTC.

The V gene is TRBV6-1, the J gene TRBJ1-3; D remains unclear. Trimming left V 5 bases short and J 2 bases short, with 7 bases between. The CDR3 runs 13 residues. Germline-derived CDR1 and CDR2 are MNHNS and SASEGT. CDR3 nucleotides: TGTGCCAGCAGTTTAGGGCCTGGAAACACCATATATTTT. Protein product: CASSLGPGNTIYF.

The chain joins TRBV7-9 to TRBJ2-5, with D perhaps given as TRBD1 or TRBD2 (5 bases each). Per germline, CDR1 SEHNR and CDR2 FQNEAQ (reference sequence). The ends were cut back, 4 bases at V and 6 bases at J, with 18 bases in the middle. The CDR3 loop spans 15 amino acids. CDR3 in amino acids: CASSWGPGSEKTQYF. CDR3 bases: TGTGCCAGCAGCTGGGGACCGGGCTCGGAGAAGACCCAGTACTTC. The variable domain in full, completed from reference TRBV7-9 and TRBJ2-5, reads DTGVSQNPRHKITKRGQNVTFRCDPISEHNRLYWYRQTLGQGPEFLTYFQNEAQLEKSRLLSDRFSAERPKGSFSTLEIQRTEQGDSAMYLCASSWGPGSEKTQYFGPGTRLLVL.

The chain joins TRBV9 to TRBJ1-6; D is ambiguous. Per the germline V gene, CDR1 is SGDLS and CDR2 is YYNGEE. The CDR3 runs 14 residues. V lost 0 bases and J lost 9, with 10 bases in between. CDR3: CASSVGGSGSPLHF. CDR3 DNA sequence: TGTGCCAGCAGCGTAGGAGGGTCCGGTTCACCCCTCCACTTT.

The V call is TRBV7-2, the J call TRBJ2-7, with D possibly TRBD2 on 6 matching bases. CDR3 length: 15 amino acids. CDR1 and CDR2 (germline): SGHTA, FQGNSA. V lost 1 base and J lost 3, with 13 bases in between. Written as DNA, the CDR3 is TGTGCCAGCAGCTTAGGGGACTTGGGGAACTACGAGCAGTACTTC. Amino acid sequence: CASSLGDLGNYEQYF. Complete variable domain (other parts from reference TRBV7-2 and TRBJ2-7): GAGVSQSPSNKVTEKGKDVELRCDPISGHTALYWYRQSLGQGLEFLIYFQGNSAPDKSGLPSDRFSAERTGGSVSTLTIQRTQQEDSAVYLCASSLGDLGNYEQYFGPGTRLTVT.

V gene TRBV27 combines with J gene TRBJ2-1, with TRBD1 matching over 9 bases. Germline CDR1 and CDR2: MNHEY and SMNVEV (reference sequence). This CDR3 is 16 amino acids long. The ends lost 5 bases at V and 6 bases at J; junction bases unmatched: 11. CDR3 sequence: CASSPLKGQGSNEQFF. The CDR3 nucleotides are TGTGCCAGCAGTCCCCTTAAGGGACAGGGTTCCAATGAGCAGTTCTTC.

The CDR3 here is CASSQVRGGAGYEQYF. The CDR3, as DNA: TGCGCCAGCAGCCAAGTACGAGGGGGGGCTGGATACGAGCAGTACTTC. This chain joins TRBV4-1 and TRBJ2-7, with D possibly matching TRBD2 (7 bases). Trimming pared 1 base from V and 4 bases from J, leaving 17 bases between. Germline V gene sequence: CDR1 MGHRA, CDR2 YSYEKL. The CDR3 spans 16 residues.